The entry that follows covers one T cell receptor beta chain sequence. Its antigen is still unknown. These data come from a study of T cell responses to AZD1222 COVID-19 vaccine. Study results and limitations: White British people made up most donors, females outnumbered males, and clonal diversity was possibly underestimated. The number of AZD1222 recipients seropositive at baseline was only 6 or 7. Vaccine-associated CD4 TCRs ranged over spike, dominating at 160-218 and 743-854.

Produced via immunoSEQ multiplex PCR; TCRdb's table is partial and in-frame only. The repertoire holds some 170,000 clones, with around nine tenths as singletons. The CDR3 is 17 amino acids. The ends lost 1 base at V and 9 bases at J; junction bases unmatched: 7. CDR1 is SGHAT, CDR2 FQNNGV, per germline. The source of this sequence is an adult in good health. The source was peripheral blood, collected on day 0 of AZD1222 vaccination. V usage is TRBV11-2 and J usage is TRBJ2-1; 15 bases map to TRBD2. Here the CDR3 DNA reads TGTGCCAGCAGCTTAGGAGGGACTAGCGGGAGGCTAATTGAGCAGTTCTTC. As protein: CASSLGGTSGRLIEQFF.